There are many counts of the clone carrying this T cell receptor beta chain. One entry per CDR3 protein, called by TCRdb with MiXCR from the RACE reads. The table shows roughly 38,000 distinct CDR3 sequences, with approximately 12% occurring only once. This sample stems from a study of human T cells and chemical hapten exposure. Regarding time point: pre-sensitization, week 0. The treatment: therapeutic diphenylcyclopropenone sensitization with weekly scalp DPC. Total RNA was isolated from unfractionated whole blood. CDR1 and CDR2 (germline): MDHEN, SYDVKM. Trimming removed 5 bases at V and 4 bases at J, with 14 bases between. The CDR3 consists of 14 residues.

The specimen comprised whole blood, sampled in connection with sensitization to the hapten diphenylcyclopropenone (DPC). This chain uses TRBV28 with TRBJ1-1; D gene uncertain. The clonotype was recovered from a woman in her forties with alopecia areata. Some clones in this sample may be carry-over from other donors' samples. Written as DNA, the CDR3 is TGTGCCAGCAGTATTGCGGGTTACGGCACTGAAGCTTTCTTT. Translated, it gives CASSIAGYGTEAFF.